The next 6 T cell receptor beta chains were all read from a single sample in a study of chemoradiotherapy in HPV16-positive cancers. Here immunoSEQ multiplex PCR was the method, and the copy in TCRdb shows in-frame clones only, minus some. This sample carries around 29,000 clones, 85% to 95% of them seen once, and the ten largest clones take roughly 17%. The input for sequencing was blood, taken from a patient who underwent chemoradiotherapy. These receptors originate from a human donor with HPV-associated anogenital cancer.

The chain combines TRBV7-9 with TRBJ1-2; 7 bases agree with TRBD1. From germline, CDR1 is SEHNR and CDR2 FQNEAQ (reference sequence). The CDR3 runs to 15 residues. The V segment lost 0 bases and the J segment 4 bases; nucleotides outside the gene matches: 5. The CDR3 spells CASSLAGGQSYGYTF. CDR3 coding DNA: TGTGCCAGCAGCTTAGCGGGGGGACAGTCCTATGGCTACACCTTC.

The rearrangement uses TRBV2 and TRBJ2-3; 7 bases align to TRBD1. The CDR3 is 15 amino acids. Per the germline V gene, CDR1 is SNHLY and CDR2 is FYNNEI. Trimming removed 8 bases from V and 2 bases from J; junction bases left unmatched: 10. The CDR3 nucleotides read TGTGCCAGCGGGGTCCAAGGGACAGCCACAGATACGCAGTATTTT. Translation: CASGVQGTATDTQYF.

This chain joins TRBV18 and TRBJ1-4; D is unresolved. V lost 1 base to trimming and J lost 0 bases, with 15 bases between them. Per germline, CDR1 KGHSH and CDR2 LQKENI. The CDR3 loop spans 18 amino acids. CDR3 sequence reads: CASSPRSLVTATNEKLFF. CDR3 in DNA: TGTGCCAGCTCACCACGTTCTCTAGTTACAGCAACTAATGAAAAACTGTTTTTT.

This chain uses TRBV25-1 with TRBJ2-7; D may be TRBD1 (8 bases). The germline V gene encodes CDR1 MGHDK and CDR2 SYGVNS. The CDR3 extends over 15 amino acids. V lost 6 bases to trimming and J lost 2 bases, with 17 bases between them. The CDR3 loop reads CASRNRGEGAYEQYF. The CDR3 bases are TGTGCCAGCAGGAACAGGGGGGAGGGGGCCTACGAGCAGTACTTC.

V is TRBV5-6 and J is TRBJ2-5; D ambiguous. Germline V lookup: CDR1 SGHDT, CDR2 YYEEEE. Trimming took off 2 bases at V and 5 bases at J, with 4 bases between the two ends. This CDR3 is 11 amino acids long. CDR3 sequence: CASSFRETQYF. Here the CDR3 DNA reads TGTGCCAGCAGCTTCAGGGAGACCCAGTACTTC.

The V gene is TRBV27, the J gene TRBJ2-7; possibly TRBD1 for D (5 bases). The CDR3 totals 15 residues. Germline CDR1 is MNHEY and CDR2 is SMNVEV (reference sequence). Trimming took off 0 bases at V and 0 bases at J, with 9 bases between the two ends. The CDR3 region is CASSLSFDSSYEQYF. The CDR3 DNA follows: TGTGCCAGCAGTTTATCATTCGACAGCTCCTACGAGCAGTACTTC.